This T cell receptor beta chain was captured by sequencing in a study of beta chain features in type 1 diabetes. Study details: What patients shared with healthy donors was a similar profile of age, gender and cell yields.

On average, the one heparinised blood draw given by each donor was approximately 120 mL. What was sequenced were expressed TCRB transcripts, since all of the isolated RNA had been reverse transcribed. Profiled with immunoSEQ multiplex PCR; TCRdb holds only in-frame clones, not every one. The table includes a few hundred thousand clones, 15% detected once. This CDR3 is 17 amino acids long. J lost 0 bases, V lost 3 bases, and 8 bases had no gene match. Looked up from germline, CDR1 is LNHNV and CDR2 is YYDKDF (reference sequence). Notes on this clone: Its cognate antigen is unknown.

Study-level points and caveats: Comparison showed that naive, central memory and Treg TCRB repertoires appeared more similar among patients than among healthy donors. TCRB CDR3s from Type 1 diabetes patients were moderately but significantly shorter in all four CD4+ subsets.

V gene TRBV15 combines with J gene TRBJ2-3, with 8 bases matching TRBD2. Sequences were obtained from naive CD4+ T cells from blood. The receptor was isolated from a man younger than 35 with type 1 diabetes. In DNA, the CDR3 is TGTGCCACCAGCAGGGGGACCGGGACTAGAAGCACAGATACGCAGTATTTT. Translated: CATSRGTGTRSTDTQYF.